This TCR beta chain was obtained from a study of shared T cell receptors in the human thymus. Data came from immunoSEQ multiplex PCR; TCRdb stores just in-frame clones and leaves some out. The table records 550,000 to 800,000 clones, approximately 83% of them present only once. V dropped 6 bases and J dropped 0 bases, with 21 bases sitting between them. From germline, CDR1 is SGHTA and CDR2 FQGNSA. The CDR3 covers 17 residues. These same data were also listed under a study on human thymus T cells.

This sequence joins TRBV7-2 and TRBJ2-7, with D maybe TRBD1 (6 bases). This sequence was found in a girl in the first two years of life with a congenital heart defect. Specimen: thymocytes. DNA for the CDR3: TGTGCCAGCAGTCACAGGGTTCGGAAGGACACCTCCTACGAGCAGTACTTC. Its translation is CASSHRVRKDTSYEQYF.